Sequencing of this TCR beta chain was carried out in a study of T cell clones after liver transplantation. Study summary: Liver transplant recipients had immunosuppression withdrawal attempted within 2 years. Pre-transplant mixed lymphocyte reactions yielded third-party-reactive TCRbeta sequences as comparators for graft-donor-reactive sequences.

This table comes from immunoSEQ multiplex PCR, and its TCRdb copy is limited to in-frame clones, with some not included. Of more than 95,000 clones listed, approximately 79% are singletons. V dropped 5 bases and J dropped 3 bases, with 16 bases sitting between them. Germline lookup yields CDR1 MNHNY and CDR2 SVGAGI (reference sequence). The CDR3 totals 15 residues. Source: CD4+ T cells from blood, taken 47 months after liver transplant. The chain links TRBV6-6 to TRBJ1-2, with D tentatively TRBD1 (5 bases). The TCR comes from a human patient who received a liver transplant. Part of the T cells may come from the graft donor. The CDR3 sequence: CASSGHPSTDYGYTF. CDR3 nucleotides: TGTGCCAGCAGTGGACATCCTTCTACTGACTATGGCTACACCTTC.